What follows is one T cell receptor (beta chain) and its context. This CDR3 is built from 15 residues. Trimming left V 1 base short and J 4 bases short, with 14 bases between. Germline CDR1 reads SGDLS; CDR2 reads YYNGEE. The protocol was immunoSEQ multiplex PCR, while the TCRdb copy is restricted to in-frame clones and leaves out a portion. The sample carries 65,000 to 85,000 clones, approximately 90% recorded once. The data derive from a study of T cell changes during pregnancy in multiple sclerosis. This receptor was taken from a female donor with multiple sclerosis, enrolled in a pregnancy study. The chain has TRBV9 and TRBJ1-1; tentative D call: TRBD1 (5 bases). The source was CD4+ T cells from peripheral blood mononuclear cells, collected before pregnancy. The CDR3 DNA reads TGTGCCAGCAGCGTAAACGCAGGGATTAGCACTGAAGCTTTCTTT. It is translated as CASSVNAGISTEAFF.